The rows below give T cell receptor beta chains drawn from one sample of a study of cytomegalovirus exposure and HLA in healthy donors. Assay: immunoSEQ multiplex PCR; the TCRdb copy retains only in-frame clones and omits some. The repertoire holds some 170,000 clones, with 75% to 80% as singletons. The sequenced material came from PBMCs. The receptors were gathered from a female donor in good health and CMV-seronegative. Both conserved end residues are part of each CDR3. Fields, in order: D gene, clone size, J gene, V gene, CDR3 protein, CDR3 DNA. A D gene is named only where the DNA matches it firmly. Clone size is not always given. Where it is, it says once, few, many or a class for expanded clones.

d_gene: TRBD1; abundance: NA; j_gene: TRBJ1-5; v_gene: TRBV2; CDR3aa: CASRDRFGSNQPQHF; CDR3nt: TGTGCCAGCAGGGACAGGTTCGGGAGCAATCAGCCCCAGCATTTT
d_gene: NA; abundance: few; j_gene: TRBJ1-4; v_gene: TRBV4-1; CDR3aa: CASSQDTAGNEKLFF; CDR3nt: TGCGCCAGCAGCCAAGATACTGCAGGGAACGAAAAACTGTTTTTT
d_gene: NA; abundance: NA; j_gene: TRBJ2-1; v_gene: TRBV9; CDR3aa: CASSTRTNYNEQFF; CDR3nt: TGTGCCAGCAGCACCCGGACAAACTACAATGAGCAGTTCTTC
d_gene: NA; abundance: few; j_gene: TRBJ1-4; v_gene: TRBV14; CDR3aa: CASSQDRGGTNEKLFF; CDR3nt: TGTGCCAGCAGCCAAGATCGCGGGGGCACTAATGAAAAACTGTTTTTT
d_gene: TRBD1; abundance: NA; j_gene: TRBJ1-2; v_gene: TRBV7-8; CDR3aa: CASSLASGTGNYGYTF; CDR3nt: TGTGCCAGCAGCTTAGCTTCCGGGACAGGGAACTATGGCTACACCTTC
d_gene: NA; abundance: NA; j_gene: TRBJ1-1; v_gene: TRBV27; CDR3aa: CASSFPSGEAFF; CDR3nt: TGTGCCAGCAGTTTCCCATCCGGGGAAGCTTTCTTT
d_gene: NA; abundance: few; j_gene: TRBJ2-1; v_gene: TRBV15; CDR3aa: CATSRRVGNEQFF; CDR3nt: TGTGCCACCAGCAGGAGGGTTGGAAATGAGCAGTTCTTC
d_gene: TRBD1; abundance: NA; j_gene: TRBJ1-2; v_gene: TRBV19; CDR3aa: CASSRMTGDLYGYTF; CDR3nt: TGTGCCAGTAGTAGGATGACAGGGGATCTCTATGGCTACACCTTC
d_gene: TRBD1; abundance: NA; j_gene: TRBJ1-4; v_gene: TRBV7-8; CDR3aa: CASSQTGDNEKLFF; CDR3nt: TGTGCCAGTAGCCAGACAGGGGATAATGAAAAACTGTTTTTT
d_gene: TRBD2; abundance: NA; j_gene: TRBJ2-7; v_gene: TRBV18; CDR3aa: CASSTGLVSYEQYF; CDR3nt: TGTGCCAGCTCAACGGGACTAGTCTCCTACGAGCAGTACTTC
d_gene: NA; abundance: NA; j_gene: TRBJ1-5; v_gene: TRBV6-1; CDR3aa: CASTKQVNQPQHF; CDR3nt: TGTGCCAGCACCAAGCAGGTCAATCAGCCCCAGCATTTT
d_gene: NA; abundance: NA; j_gene: TRBJ1-1; v_gene: TRBV30; CDR3aa: CAWSGRTDTEAFF; CDR3nt: TGTGCCTGGAGTGGGCGCACAGACACTGAAGCTTTCTTT
d_gene: NA; abundance: once; j_gene: TRBJ1-1; v_gene: TRBV21-1; CDR3aa: CASSLKEAAVLMNTEAFF; CDR3nt: TGTGCCAGCAGCTTGAAAGAGGCGGCAGTCCTAATGAACACTGAAGCTTTCTTT
d_gene: TRBD1; abundance: NA; j_gene: TRBJ1-3; v_gene: TRBV30; CDR3aa: CAWRNTGGGNTIYF; CDR3nt: TGTGCCTGGAGGAACACAGGGGGAGGAAACACCATATATTTT
d_gene: NA; abundance: once; j_gene: TRBJ1-1; v_gene: TRBV12-5; CDR3aa: CASGLVRGGEAFF; CDR3nt: TGTGCTAGTGGTTTGGTACGGGGTGGTGAAGCTTTCTTT
d_gene: NA; abundance: once; j_gene: TRBJ2-7; v_gene: TRBV29-1; CDR3aa: CSVGSGVYEQYF; CDR3nt: TGCAGCGTTGGGTCGGGAGTATACGAGCAGTACTTC
d_gene: TRBD1; abundance: NA; j_gene: TRBJ2-7; v_gene: TRBV5-4; CDR3aa: CASSWDRGYEQYF; CDR3nt: TGTGCCAGCAGCTGGGACAGGGGCTACGAGCAGTACTTC
d_gene: TRBD1; abundance: NA; j_gene: TRBJ1-5; v_gene: TRBV10-3; CDR3aa: CAISSGTGHQPQHF; CDR3nt: TGTGCCATCAGTTCCGGGACAGGGCATCAGCCCCAGCATTTT
d_gene: TRBD2; abundance: NA; j_gene: TRBJ2-5; v_gene: TRBV2; CDR3aa: CASSDLAGGIETQYF; CDR3nt: TGTGCCAGCAGTGATCTAGCGGGAGGTATAGAGACCCAGTACTTC
d_gene: TRBD2; abundance: NA; j_gene: TRBJ2-5; v_gene: TRBV4-1; CDR3aa: CASSQGGVRGWGETQYF; CDR3nt: TGCGCCAGCAGCCAAGGGGGAGTGCGGGGGTGGGGGGAGACCCAGTACTTC
d_gene: TRBD1; abundance: NA; j_gene: TRBJ2-7; v_gene: TRBV5-1; CDR3aa: CASSSQTGGEQYF; CDR3nt: TGCGCCAGCAGCTCCCAAACAGGGGGCGAGCAGTACTTC
d_gene: NA; abundance: NA; j_gene: TRBJ2-1; v_gene: TRBV5-1; CDR3aa: CASSLVGSKGNEQFF; CDR3nt: TGCGCCAGCAGCTTGGTCGGGAGTAAGGGCAATGAGCAGTTCTTC
d_gene: TRBD2; abundance: once; j_gene: TRBJ2-1; v_gene: TRBV18; CDR3aa: CASSPGTSGGEQFF; CDR3nt: TGTGCCAGCTCACCTGGGACTAGCGGGGGGGAGCAGTTCTTC
d_gene: NA; abundance: NA; j_gene: TRBJ2-2; v_gene: TRBV28; CDR3aa: CASRRGQLYTGELFF; CDR3nt: TGTGCCAGCAGGAGAGGACAGCTGTACACCGGGGAGCTGTTTTTT
d_gene: TRBD1; abundance: few; j_gene: TRBJ1-1; v_gene: TRBV2; CDR3aa: CASREGQGVTEAFF; CDR3nt: TGTGCCAGCAGAGAGGGACAGGGGGTTACTGAAGCTTTCTTT
d_gene: TRBD1; abundance: NA; j_gene: TRBJ1-4; v_gene: TRBV6-5; CDR3aa: CASSYTTGTGVEKLFF; CDR3nt: TGTGCCAGCAGTTACACTACCGGGACAGGGGTTGAAAAACTGTTTTTT